This T cell receptor (beta chain) was obtained from a study of beta chain features in type 1 diabetes. Investigators reverse transcribed all isolated RNA, so they sequenced expressed TCRB transcripts. Assay: immunoSEQ multiplex PCR; the TCRdb copy retains only in-frame clones and omits some. Of 330,000 or so clones listed, about 18% are singletons. Using CD45RO/CCR7/CD25/CD127/CD95/CD27, CD4+ naive, central memory, regulatory and stem cell-like memory cells were sorted. This CDR3 spans 13 amino acids. With 2 bases clipped from V and 3 bases from J, the junction kept 1 base outside the gene matches. The germline V gene encodes CDR1 SQVTM and CDR2 ANQGSEA.

The sample was naive CD4+ T cells from blood. V usage is TRBV29-1 and J usage is TRBJ2-3, with 8 bases lining up with TRBD2. This sequence originates from a woman younger than 35 in good health. CDR3 in DNA: TGCAGCGTTGAACGGGAGGGGACAGATACGCAGTATTTT. As protein: CSVEREGTDTQYF.